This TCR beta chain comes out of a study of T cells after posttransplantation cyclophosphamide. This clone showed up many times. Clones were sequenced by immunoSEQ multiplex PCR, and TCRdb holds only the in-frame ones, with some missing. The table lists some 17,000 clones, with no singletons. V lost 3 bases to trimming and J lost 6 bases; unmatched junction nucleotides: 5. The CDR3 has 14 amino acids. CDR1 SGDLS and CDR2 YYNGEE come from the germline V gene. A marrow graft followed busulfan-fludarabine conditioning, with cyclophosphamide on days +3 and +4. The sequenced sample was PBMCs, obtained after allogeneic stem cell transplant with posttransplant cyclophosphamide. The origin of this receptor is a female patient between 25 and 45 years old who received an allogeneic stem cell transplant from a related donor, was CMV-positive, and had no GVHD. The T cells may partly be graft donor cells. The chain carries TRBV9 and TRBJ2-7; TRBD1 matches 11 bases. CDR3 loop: CASSGGQGAFEQYF. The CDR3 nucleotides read TGTGCCAGCAGCGGCGGACAGGGGGCCTTCGAGCAGTACTTC.